The text below deals with one TCR beta chain. At the DNA level, this CDR3 is encoded by other sequences in the same sample as well. The data derive from a study of blood T cell repertoires in COVID-19. CDR3 length equals 13 residues. CDR1 SNHLY and CDR2 FYNNEI come from the germline V gene. V was clipped by 6 bases and J by 2 bases, with 10 bases between them. TCRdb's table, derived via immunoSEQ multiplex PCR, lists solely in-frame clones and lacks some. The sample has some 220,000 clones, around 81% seen once. The TCR comes from a woman between 55 and 75 years old with active or convalescent COVID-19. The sample comprised peripheral blood. This chain joins TRBV2 and TRBJ1-2; D call uncertain. The CDR3 bases are TGTGCCAGCAGCAGAGACACCAACTATGGCTACACCTTC. Protein: CASSRDTNYGYTF.